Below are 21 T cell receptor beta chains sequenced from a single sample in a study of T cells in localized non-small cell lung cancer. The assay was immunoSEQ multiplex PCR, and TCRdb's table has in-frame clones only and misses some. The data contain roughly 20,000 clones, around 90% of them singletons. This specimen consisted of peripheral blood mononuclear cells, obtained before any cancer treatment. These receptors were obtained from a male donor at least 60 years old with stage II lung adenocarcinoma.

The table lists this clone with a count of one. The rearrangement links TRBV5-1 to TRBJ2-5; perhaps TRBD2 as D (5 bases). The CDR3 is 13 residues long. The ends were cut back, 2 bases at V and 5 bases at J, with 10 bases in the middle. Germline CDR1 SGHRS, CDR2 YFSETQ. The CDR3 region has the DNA TGCGCCAGCAGCTTCGGGGTCGCGGAGACCCAGTACTTC. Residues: CASSFGVAETQYF.

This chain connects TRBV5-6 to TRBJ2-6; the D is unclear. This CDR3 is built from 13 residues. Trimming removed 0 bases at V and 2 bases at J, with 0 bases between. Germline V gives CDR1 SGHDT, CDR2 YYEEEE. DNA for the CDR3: TGTGCCAGCAGCTTGGCTGGGGCCAACGTCCTGACTTTC. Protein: CASSLAGANVLTF.

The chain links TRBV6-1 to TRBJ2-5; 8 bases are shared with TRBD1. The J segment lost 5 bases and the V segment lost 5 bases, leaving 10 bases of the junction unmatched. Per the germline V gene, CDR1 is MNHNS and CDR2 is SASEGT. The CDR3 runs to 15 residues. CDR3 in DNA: TGTGCCAGCAGTCGACCGGGGACAGGAGATGAGACCCAGTACTTC. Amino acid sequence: CASSRPGTGDETQYF.

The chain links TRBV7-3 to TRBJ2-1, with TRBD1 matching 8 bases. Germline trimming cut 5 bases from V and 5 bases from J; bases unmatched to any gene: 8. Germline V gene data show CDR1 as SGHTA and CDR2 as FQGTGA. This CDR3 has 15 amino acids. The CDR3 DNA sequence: TGTGCCAGCAGCCTAGGGACAGGTCCCCACAATGAGCAGTTCTTC. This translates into CASSLGTGPHNEQFF.

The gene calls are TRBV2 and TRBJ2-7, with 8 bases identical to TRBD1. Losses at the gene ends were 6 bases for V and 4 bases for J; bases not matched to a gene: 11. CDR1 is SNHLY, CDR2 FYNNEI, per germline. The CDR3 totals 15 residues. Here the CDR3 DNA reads TGTGCCAGCAGAGAGCCCTGGACAGGGTCTTACGAGCAGTACTTC. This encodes CASREPWTGSYEQYF.

CDR3 nucleotide sequence: TGTGCCAGCAGTGAATTACAGGGTTTACCCAAAAACATTCAGTACTTC. This translates into CASSELQGLPKNIQYF. The chain uses TRBV6-1 and TRBJ2-4; a possible D gene is TRBD1 (6 bases). The germline V and J ends were trimmed by 2 bases and 2 bases, with 13 bases remaining between them. Germline V gives CDR1 MNHNS, CDR2 SASEGT. The CDR3 runs 16 residues.

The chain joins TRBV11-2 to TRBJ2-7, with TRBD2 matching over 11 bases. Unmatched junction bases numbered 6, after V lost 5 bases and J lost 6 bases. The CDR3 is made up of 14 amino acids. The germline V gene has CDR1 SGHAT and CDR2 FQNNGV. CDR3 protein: CASSMTSGKVEQYF. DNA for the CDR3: TGTGCCAGCAGCATGACTAGCGGGAAGGTCGAGCAGTACTTC.

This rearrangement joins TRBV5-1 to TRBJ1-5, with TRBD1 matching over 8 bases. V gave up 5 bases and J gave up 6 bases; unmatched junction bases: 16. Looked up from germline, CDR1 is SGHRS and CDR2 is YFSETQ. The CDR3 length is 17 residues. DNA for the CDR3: TGCGCCAGCAGTTATCTGCCCATTGGACAGGGAGGTCAGCCCCAGCATTTT. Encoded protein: CASSYLPIGQGGQPQHF.

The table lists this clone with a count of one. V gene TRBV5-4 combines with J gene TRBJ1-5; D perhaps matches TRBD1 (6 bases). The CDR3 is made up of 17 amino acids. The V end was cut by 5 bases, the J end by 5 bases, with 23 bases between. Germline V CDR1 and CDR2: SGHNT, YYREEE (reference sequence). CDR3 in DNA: TGTGCCAGCAGTTATACTGGCGGGGGCGATTCAGATCAGCCCCAGCATTTT. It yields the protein CASSYTGGGDSDQPQHF.

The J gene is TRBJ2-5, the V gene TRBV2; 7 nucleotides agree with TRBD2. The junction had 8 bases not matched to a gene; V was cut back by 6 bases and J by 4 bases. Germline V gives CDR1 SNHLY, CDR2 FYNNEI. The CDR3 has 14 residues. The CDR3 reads CASSSGTFRETQYF. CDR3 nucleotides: TGTGCCAGCAGCAGCGGGACTTTCCGAGAGACCCAGTACTTC.

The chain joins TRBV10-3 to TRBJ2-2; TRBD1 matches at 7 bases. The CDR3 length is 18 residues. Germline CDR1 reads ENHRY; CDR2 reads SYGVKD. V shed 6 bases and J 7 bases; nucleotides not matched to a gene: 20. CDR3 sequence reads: CAISQAQGKGSVNGELFF. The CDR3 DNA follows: TGTGCCATCAGCCAAGCACAGGGGAAGGGATCTGTGAACGGGGAGCTGTTTTTT.

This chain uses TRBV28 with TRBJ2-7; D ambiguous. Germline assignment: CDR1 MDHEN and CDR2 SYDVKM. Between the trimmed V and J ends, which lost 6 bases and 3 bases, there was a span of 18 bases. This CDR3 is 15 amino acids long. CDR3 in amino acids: CASSAAWTGYYEQYF. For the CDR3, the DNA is TGTGCCAGCAGCGCCGCTTGGACGGGTTACTACGAGCAGTACTTC.

The CDR3, as DNA: TGTGCCAGCAGCGCCGGACAGTTGGTGTATGCGCCCCAGCATTTT. Residues: CASSAGQLVYAPQHF. The chain uses TRBV7-2 and TRBJ1-5; tentative D call: TRBD1 (6 bases). The CDR3 consists of 15 residues. V lost 5 bases and J 9 bases, leaving 20 bases between the germline ends. Per the germline V gene, CDR1 is SGHTA and CDR2 is FQGNSA.

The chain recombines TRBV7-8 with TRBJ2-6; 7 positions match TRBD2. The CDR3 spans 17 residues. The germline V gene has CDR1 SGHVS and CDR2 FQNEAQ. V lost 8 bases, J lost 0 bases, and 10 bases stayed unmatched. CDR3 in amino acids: CASGRGFLPSGANVLTF. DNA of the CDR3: TGTGCCAGCGGGAGGGGATTCCTTCCCTCTGGGGCCAACGTCCTGACTTTC.

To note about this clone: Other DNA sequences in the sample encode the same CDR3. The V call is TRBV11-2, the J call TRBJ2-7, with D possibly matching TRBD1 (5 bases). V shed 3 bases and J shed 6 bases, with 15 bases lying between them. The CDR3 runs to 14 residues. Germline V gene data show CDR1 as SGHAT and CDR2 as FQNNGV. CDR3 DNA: TGTGCCAGCAGCTTGGTCAGGGCCAGCGCCGAGCAGTACTTC. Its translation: CASSLVRASAEQYF.

The CDR3 spells CAISDLYAATGSYGYTF. The CDR3 DNA is TGTGCCATCAGTGACCTATACGCCGCCACAGGGTCCTATGGCTACACCTTC. This sequence joins TRBV10-3 and TRBJ1-2, with D perhaps TRBD1 (6 bases). V dropped 3 bases and J dropped 4 bases, with 21 bases sitting between them. The CDR3 spans 17 residues. Germline assignment: CDR1 ENHRY and CDR2 SYGVKD.

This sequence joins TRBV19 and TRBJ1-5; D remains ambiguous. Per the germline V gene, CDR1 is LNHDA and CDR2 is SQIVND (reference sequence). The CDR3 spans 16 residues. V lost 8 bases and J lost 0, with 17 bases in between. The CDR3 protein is CASHGLRAYSNQPQHF. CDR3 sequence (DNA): TGTGCCAGTCACGGTTTGAGGGCTTATAGCAATCAGCCCCAGCATTTT.

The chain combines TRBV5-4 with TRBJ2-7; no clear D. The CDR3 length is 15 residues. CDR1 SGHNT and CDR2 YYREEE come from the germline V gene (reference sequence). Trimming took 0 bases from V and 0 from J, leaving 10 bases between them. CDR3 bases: TGTGCCAGCAGCTTGGACAGAGACCTCTCCTACGAGCAGTACTTC. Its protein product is CASSLDRDLSYEQYF. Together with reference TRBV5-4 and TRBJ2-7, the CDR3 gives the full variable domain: ETGVTQSPTHLIKTRGQQVTLRCSSQSGHNTVSWYQQALGQGPQFIFQYYREEENGRGNFPPRFSGLQFPNYSSELNVNALELDDSALYLCASSLDRDLSYEQYFGPGTRLTVT.

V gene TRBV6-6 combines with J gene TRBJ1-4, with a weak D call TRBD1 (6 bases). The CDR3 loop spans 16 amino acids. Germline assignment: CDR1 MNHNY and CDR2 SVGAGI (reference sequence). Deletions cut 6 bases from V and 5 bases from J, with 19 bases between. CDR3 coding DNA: TGTGCCAGCAGCCCCACAGGGAGGGGCCAGAATGAAAAACTGTTTTTT. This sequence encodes CASSPTGRGQNEKLFF.

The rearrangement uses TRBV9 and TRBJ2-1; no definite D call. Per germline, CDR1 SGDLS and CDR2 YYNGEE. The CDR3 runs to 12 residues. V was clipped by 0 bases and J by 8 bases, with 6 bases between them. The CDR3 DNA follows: TGTGCCAGCAGCGTAGGTGGGCATGAGCAGTTCTTC. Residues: CASSVGGHEQFF.

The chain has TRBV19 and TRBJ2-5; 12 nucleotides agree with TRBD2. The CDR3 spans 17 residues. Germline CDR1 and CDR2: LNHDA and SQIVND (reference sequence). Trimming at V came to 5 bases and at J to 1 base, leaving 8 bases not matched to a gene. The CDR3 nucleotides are TGTGCCAGTAGTCTCCCCGGACTAGCGGGATCCCAAGAGACCCAGTACTTC. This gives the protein CASSLPGLAGSQETQYF.